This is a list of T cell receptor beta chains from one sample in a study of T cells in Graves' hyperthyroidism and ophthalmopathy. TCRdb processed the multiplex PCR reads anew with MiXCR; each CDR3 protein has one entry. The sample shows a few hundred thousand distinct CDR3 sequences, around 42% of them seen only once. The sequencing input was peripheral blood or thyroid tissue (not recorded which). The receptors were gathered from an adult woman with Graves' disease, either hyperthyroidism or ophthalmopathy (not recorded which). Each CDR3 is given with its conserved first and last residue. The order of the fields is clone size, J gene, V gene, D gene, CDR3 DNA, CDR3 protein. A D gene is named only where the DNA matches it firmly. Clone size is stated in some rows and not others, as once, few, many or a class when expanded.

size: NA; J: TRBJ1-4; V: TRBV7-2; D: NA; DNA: TGTGCCAGCAGCTCCTCCCAGGCGATACGAACTAATGAAAAACTGTTTTTT; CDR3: CASSSSQAIRTNEKLFF
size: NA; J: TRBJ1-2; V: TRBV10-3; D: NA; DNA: TGTGCCATCAGAGGGCCAGGGGACGGCTACACCTTC; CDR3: CAIRGPGDGYTF
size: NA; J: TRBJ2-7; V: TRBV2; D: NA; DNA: TGTGCCAGCAGTGGACCCGGGCGGGTTGAGCAGTACTTC; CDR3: CASSGPGRVEQYF
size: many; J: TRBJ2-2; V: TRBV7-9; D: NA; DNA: TGTGCCAGCATCAACACCGGGGAGCTGTTTTTT; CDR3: CASINTGELFF
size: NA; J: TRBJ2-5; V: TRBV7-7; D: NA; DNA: TGTGCCAGCAGCTCAGATACAGGGTCCCCGTACTTC; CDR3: CASSSDTGSPYF
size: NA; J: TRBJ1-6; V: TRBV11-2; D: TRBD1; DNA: TGTGCCAGCAGCCCACTGACAGGGGGCTATAATTCACCCCTCCACTTT; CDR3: CASSPLTGGYNSPLHF
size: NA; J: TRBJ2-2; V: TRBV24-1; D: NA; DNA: TGTACCACCTCAGACAGAGATGCGAACACCGGGGAGCTGTTTTTT; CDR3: CTTSDRDANTGELFF
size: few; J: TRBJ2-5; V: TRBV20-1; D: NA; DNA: TGCAGTGCTAGAGTTCGGGGGCCGAGCGGGATGGAGACCCAGTACTTC; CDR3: CSARVRGPSGMETQYF
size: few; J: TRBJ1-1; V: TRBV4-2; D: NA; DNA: TGTGCCAGCAGTGGCGGACAGATCTCCGAGGCTTTCTTT; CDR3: CASSGGQISEAFF
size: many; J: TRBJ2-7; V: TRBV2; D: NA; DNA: TGTGCCAGCAGTGATAACACCCCCCGGGGGAGCGAGCAGTACTTC; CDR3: CASSDNTPRGSEQYF
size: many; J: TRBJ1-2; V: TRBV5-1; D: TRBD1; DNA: TGCGCCAGTTCGACAGGGCTGGACGGCTACACCTTC; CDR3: CASSTGLDGYTF
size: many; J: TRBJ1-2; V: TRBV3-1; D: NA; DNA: TGTGCCAGCAGCCAAGGGACAGTCCCCTCCTATGGCTACACCTTC; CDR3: CASSQGTVPSYGYTF
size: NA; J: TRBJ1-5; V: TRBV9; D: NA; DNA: TGTGCCAGCAGCCAAGAGGTTGGTGGGCAGACCCAGCATTTT; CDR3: CASSQEVGGQTQHF
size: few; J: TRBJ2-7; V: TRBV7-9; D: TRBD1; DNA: TGTGCCAGCAGCTCCCGGACAGGGGGGGACTACGAGCAGTACTTC; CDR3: CASSSRTGGDYEQYF
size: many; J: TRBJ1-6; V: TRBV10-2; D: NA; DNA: TGCGCCAGCAGGCGTTGGGGGATCCAGAACTCACCCCTCCACTTT; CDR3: CASRRWGIQNSPLHF
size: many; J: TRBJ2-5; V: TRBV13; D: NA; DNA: TGTGCCAGCAGCTTAGGACAGTACCAAGAGACCCAGTACTTC; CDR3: CASSLGQYQETQYF